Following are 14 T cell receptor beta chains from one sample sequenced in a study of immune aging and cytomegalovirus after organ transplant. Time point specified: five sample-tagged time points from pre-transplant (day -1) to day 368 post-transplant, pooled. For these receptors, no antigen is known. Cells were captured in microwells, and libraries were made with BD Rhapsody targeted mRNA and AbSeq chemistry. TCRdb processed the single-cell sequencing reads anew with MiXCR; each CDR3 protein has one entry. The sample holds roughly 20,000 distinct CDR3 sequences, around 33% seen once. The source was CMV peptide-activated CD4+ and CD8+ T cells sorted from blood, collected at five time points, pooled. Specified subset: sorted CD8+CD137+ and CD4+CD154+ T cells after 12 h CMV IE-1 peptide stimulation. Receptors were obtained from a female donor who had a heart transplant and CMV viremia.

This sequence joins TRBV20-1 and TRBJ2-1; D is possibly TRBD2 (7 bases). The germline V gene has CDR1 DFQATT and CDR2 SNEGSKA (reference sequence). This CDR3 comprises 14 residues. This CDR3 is CRAGPRGAYNEQFF. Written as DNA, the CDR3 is TGCAGAGCCGGGCCTCGGGGGGCTTACAATGAGCAGTTCTTC.

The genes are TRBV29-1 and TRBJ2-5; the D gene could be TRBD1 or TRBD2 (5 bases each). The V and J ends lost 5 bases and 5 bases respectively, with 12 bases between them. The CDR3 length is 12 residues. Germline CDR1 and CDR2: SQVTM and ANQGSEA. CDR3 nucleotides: TGCAGCGTTTTGAGGGGACGGGAGACCCAGTACTTC. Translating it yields CSVLRGRETQYF.

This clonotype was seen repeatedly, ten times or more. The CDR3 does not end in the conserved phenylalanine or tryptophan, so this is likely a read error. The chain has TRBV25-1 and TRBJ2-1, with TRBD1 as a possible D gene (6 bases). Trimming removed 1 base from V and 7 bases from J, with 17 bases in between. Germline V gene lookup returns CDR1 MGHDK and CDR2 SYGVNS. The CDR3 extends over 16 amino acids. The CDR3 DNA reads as TGTGCCAGCAGTGAATCTAAACAGGGTATGTGGAATGAGCAGTTCCTC. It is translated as CASSESKQGMWNEQFL.

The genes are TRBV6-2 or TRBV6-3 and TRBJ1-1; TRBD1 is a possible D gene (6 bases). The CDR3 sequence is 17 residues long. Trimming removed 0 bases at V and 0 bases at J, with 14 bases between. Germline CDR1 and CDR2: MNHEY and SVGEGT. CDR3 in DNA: TGTGCCAGCAGTTACTCGAGCCGGGACATCATGAACACTGAAGCTTTCTTT. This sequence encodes CASSYSSRDIMNTEAFF.

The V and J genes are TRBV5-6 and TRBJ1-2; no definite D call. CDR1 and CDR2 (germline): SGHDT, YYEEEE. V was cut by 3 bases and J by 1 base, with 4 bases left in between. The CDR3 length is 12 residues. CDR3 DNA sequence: TGTGCCAGCAGCTCACTTAACTATGGCTACACCTTC. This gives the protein CASSSLNYGYTF.

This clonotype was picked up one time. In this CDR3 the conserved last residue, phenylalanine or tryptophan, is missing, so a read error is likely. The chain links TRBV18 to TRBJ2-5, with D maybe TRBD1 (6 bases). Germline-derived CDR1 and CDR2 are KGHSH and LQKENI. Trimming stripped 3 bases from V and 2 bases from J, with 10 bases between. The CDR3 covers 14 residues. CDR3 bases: TGTGCCAGCTCACCCCTCGGACAGCAAGAGACCCAGTACCTC. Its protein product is CASSPLGQQETQYL.

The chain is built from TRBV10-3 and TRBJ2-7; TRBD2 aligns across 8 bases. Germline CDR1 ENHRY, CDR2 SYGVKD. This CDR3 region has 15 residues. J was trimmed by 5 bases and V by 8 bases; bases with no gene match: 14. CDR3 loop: CAIGGVAGPVNEQYF. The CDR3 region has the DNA TGTGCCATCGGGGGCGTAGCGGGGCCCGTGAACGAGCAGTACTTC.

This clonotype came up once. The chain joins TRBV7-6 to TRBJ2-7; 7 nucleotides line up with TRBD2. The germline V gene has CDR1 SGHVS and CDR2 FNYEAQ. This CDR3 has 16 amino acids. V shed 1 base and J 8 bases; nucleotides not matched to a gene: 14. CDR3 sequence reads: CASSLDSGGSWCKQYF. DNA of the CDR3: TGTGCCAGCAGCTTAGACTCTGGCGGGAGTTGGTGCAAGCAGTACTTC.

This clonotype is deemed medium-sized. The CDR3 DNA follows: TGTGCCAGCTCAGGAACCGGGACAGGTTCCGGGGAGCAGTACTTC. Translation gives CASSGTGTGSGEQYF. The V and J genes are TRBV18 and TRBJ2-7; TRBD1 matches at 8 bases. V was clipped by 5 bases and J by 7 bases; unmatched bases: 13. This CDR3 comprises 15 residues. Germline V CDR1 and CDR2: KGHSH, LQKENI.

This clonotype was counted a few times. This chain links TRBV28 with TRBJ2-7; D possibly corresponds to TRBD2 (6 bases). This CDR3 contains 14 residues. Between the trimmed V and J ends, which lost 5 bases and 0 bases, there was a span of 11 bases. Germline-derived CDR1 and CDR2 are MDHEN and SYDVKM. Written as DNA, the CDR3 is TGTGCCAGCAGTATCGGCGGGAACTCCTACGAGCAGTACTTC. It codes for CASSIGGNSYEQYF.

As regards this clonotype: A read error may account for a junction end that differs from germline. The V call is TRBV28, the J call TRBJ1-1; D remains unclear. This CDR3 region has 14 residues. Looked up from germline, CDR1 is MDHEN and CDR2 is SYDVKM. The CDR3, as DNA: TGTGGCAGCACCCCCACTACACTGTACACTGAAGCTTTCTTT. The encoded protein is CGSTPTTLYTEAFF.

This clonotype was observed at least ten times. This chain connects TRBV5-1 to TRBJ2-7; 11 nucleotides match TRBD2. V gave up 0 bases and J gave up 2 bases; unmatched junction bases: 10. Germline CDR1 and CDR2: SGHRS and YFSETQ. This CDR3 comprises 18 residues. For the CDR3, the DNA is TGCGCCAGCAGCTTGGACCCTAGCGGGAGGCCGCACCCCTACGAGCAGTACTTC. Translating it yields CASSLDPSGRPHPYEQYF.

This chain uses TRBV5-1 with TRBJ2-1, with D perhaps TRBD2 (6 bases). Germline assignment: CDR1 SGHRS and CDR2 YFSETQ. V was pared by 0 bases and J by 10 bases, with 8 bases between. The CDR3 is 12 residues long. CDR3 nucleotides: TGCGCCAGCAGCTTGGGGGGAGGCGAGCAGTTCTTC. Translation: CASSLGGGEQFF. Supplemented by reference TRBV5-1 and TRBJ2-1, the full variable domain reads KAGVTQTPRYLIKTRGQQVTLSCSPISGHRSVSWYQQTPGQGLQFLFEYFSETQRNKGNFPGRFSGRQFSNSRSEMNVSTLELGDSALYLCASSLGGGEQFFGPGTRLTVL.

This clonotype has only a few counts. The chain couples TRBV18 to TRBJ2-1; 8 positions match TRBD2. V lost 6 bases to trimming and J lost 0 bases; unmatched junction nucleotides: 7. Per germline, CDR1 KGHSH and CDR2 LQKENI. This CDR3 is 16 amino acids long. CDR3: CASSPAGGSSYNEQFF. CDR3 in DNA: TGTGCCAGCTCCCCTGCGGGAGGCAGCTCCTACAATGAGCAGTTCTTC.